Shown below are 8 T cell receptor beta chains from a single sample sequenced in a study of patients and donors after allogeneic stem cell transplantation. TCRdb recomputed calls from the RT-PCR reads with MiXCR, one row per CDR3 protein. There are 70,000 or so distinct CDR3 sequences in the sample; more than 20% occur only once, and around 27% lies in the top ten. Sequences were obtained from blood, either unsorted or a sorted T cell fraction (not recorded which). These receptors were collected from a human donor who was either an allogeneic HSCT recipient or a stem cell or donor lymphocyte infusion donor (not recorded which). It is not recorded whose cells these are; they may come from a transplant donor.

V is TRBV30 and J is TRBJ2-3; 14 bases map to TRBD2. The trim removed 4 bases at V and 0 bases at J, leaving 9 bases unmatched. Germline-derived CDR1 and CDR2 are GTSNPN and SVGIG (reference sequence). The CDR3 extends over 18 amino acids. In DNA form, the CDR3 reads TGTGCCTGGACTCAAACCGGGACTAGCGGGGGTAGCACAGATACGCAGTATTTT. Translated, it gives CAWTQTGTSGGSTDTQYF.

The chain has TRBV20-1 and TRBJ2-7; TRBD1 aligns across 8 bases. Germline V gene data show CDR1 as DFQATT and CDR2 as SNEGSKA (reference sequence). Trimming removed 6 bases from V and 4 bases from J; junction bases left unmatched: 11. This CDR3 spans 14 amino acids. CDR3 loop: CSARADRALYEQYF. The DNA of the CDR3 is TGCAGTGCCCGAGCGGACAGGGCTTTGTACGAGCAGTACTTC.

In its sample, this clonotype was seen many times. The chain links TRBV4-3 to TRBJ1-6; D unclear. Germline CDR1 is LGHNA and CDR2 is YSLEER. This CDR3 has 14 amino acids. V lost 3 bases, J lost 7 bases, and 10 bases lay in between. CDR3 bases: TGCGCCAGCAGCCACAGCGCCGCGAATTCACCCCTCCACTTT. This codes for CASSHSAANSPLHF.

This clonotype was seen only a few times. The germline gene is not matched at one end of the junction; a read error may be the cause. The rearrangement uses TRBV7-7 and TRBJ2-2; weak D call: TRBD1 (6 bases). The V gene's germline CDR1 is SSHAT and CDR2 FNYEAQ (reference sequence). The CDR3 contains 17 residues. This CDR3 reads CASSLTPGHANTGELFF. As DNA, the CDR3 is TGTGCTAGCAGCTTAACCCCGGGACACGCGAACACCGGGGAGCTGTTTTTT. Filled out from reference TRBV7-7 and TRBJ2-2, the complete variable domain reads GAGVSQSPRYKVTKRGQDVTLRCDPISSHATLYWYQQALGQGPEFLTYFNYEAQPDKSGLPSDRFSAERPEGSISTLTIQRTEQRDSAMYRCASSLTPGHANTGELFFGEGSRLTVL.

The CDR3 DNA is TGCGCCAGCAGCCAAGAACAACCAGCTAACTATGGCTACACCTTC. It codes for CASSQEQPANYGYTF. The chain has TRBV4-3 and TRBJ1-2; D call uncertain. The V end lost 0 bases, the J end lost 0 bases, and 8 bases lay between the germline ends. This CDR3 is built from 15 residues. CDR1 LGHNA and CDR2 YSLEER come from the germline V gene.

The chain combines TRBV6-2 or TRBV6-3 with TRBJ1-2, with TRBD1 matching 8 bases. After removal of 7 bases from V and 4 bases from J, the junction contained 8 bases not matched to a gene. Germline V lookup: CDR1 MNHEY, CDR2 SVGEGT. The CDR3 has 14 residues. The CDR3, as DNA: TGTGCCAGCACCCCGGACAGGGATCGCTATGGCTACACCTTC. Translating gives CASTPDRDRYGYTF.

Here the CDR3 reads CASSYSDRDEAFF. The CDR3 DNA reads TGTGCCAGCAGCTATAGCGACAGGGACGAAGCTTTCTTT. J is TRBJ1-1 and V is TRBV3-1, with 7 bases identical to TRBD1. Germline V gene data show CDR1 as LGHDT and CDR2 as YNNKEL (reference sequence). This CDR3 has 13 amino acids. Trimming cost V 5 bases and J 8 bases; bases outside gene matches: 8. The full variable domain, its missing parts supplied by reference TRBV3-1 and TRBJ1-1, is DTAVSQTPKYLVTQMGNDKSIKCEQNLGHDTMYWYKQDSKKFLKIMFSYNNKELIINETVPNRFSPKSPDKAHLNLHINSLELGDSAVYFCASSYSDRDEAFFGQGTRLTVV.

This clonotype appeared a few times. CDR3 DNA sequence: TGTGCCAGCAGCTCTTGGGGGGAGAATCCAGATACGCAGTATTTT. It translates to CASSSWGENPDTQYF. This chain joins TRBV11-3 and TRBJ2-3, with D tentatively TRBD2 (6 bases). Germline V gene sequence: CDR1 SGHNT, CDR2 YENEEA. With 4 bases removed from V and 4 bases from J, the gap between germline ends came to 15 bases. CDR3 length: 15 amino acids.